This is a list of T cell receptor beta chains from one sample in a study of blood T cell repertoires in COVID-19. Clones were sequenced by immunoSEQ multiplex PCR, and TCRdb holds only the in-frame ones, with some missing. The sample lists fewer than 50,000 clones, about nine tenths occurring once. The source material was peripheral blood. These receptors all come from a human donor in a cohort sampled during active COVID-19. Both conserved end residues are part of each CDR3. D genes are given only for firm matches. Only some rows state a clone size, as once, few, many or a class for expanded clones.

v_call,j_call,d_call,clone_size,cdr3_aa,cdr3_nt
TRBV15,TRBJ2-7,-,once,CATSRQGEQYF,TGTGCCACCAGCCGCCAGGGCGAGCAGTACTTC
TRBV5-5,TRBJ2-3,TRBD2,-,CASSPGLAGGHGTQYF,TGTGCCAGCAGCCCGGGACTAGCGGGAGGGCACGGTACGCAGTATTTT
TRBV19,TRBJ1-6,-,-,CASSIAGGYNSPLHF,TGTGCCAGTAGTATAGCCGGGGGCTATAATTCACCCCTCCACTTT
TRBV27,TRBJ1-5,TRBD1,few,CASSSQGAGNQPQHF,TGTGCCAGCAGTTCACAGGGGGCTGGGAATCAGCCCCAGCATTTT
TRBV28,TRBJ1-1,-,-,CASEENTEAFF,TGTGCCAGCGAGGAGAACACTGAAGCTTTCTTT
TRBV28,TRBJ1-1,TRBD1,-,CASSQTGVTEAFF,TGTGCCAGCAGTCAGACAGGGGTCACTGAAGCTTTCTTT
TRBV6-5,TRBJ2-5,-,-,CASSYNRETQYF,TGTGCCAGCAGTTACAATCGAGAGACCCAGTACTTC
TRBV11-1,TRBJ1-1,-,few,CASSLVAGMNTEAFF,TGTGCCAGCAGCTTAGTCGCAGGGATGAACACTGAAGCTTTCTTT
TRBV6-5,TRBJ2-5,-,-,CASSRSEGETQYF,TGTGCCAGCAGTCGTTCAGAGGGAGAGACCCAGTACTTC
TRBV28,TRBJ1-4,-,-,CASSPRGSTNEKLFF,TGTGCCAGCAGTCCCCGGGGGAGTACTAATGAAAAACTGTTTTTT
TRBV7-9,TRBJ2-1,TRBD2,-,CASSLMSSGHYNEQFF,TGTGCCAGCAGCTTAATGTCTAGCGGCCATTACAATGAGCAGTTCTTC
TRBV20-1,TRBJ2-1,TRBD2,-,CSASLLAGRGSGGEQFF,TGCAGTGCTAGTCTGCTAGCGGGGAGAGGGTCTGGGGGTGAGCAGTTCTTC
TRBV27,TRBJ2-3,TRBD1,-,CASSFYGQGGTDTQYF,TGTGCCAGCAGTTTTTATGGACAGGGAGGAACAGATACGCAGTATTTT
TRBV6-6,TRBJ1-4,-,-,CASSYGGLGNEKLFF,TGTGCCAGCAGTTACGGGGGACTTGGTAATGAAAAACTGTTTTTT
TRBV5-4,TRBJ1-1,-,-,CASSSAGGIGDTEAFF,TGTGCCAGCAGCTCGGCAGGAGGTATAGGTGACACTGAAGCTTTCTTT
TRBV6-5,TRBJ1-6,TRBD1,-,CASSYLGQGENSPLHF,TGTGCCAGCAGTTACTTAGGACAGGGCGAGAATTCACCCCTCCACTTT
TRBV6-1,TRBJ2-1,TRBD2,-,CASSDSGTRSYNEQFF,TGTGCCAGCAGTGATTCCGGGACTAGAAGCTACAATGAGCAGTTCTTC
TRBV10-3,TRBJ2-1,-,-,CAIREALSQREQFF,TGTGCCATCAGGGAGGCACTCTCCCAGCGGGAGCAGTTCTTC
TRBV3-1/TRBV3-2,TRBJ1-2,-,few,CASSQDGDHGGGYTF,TGTGCCAGCAGCCAAGACGGGGACCACGGGGGAGGCTACACCTTC
TRBV27,TRBJ2-1,TRBD2,-,CASSVGRGRPYNEQFF,TGTGCCAGCAGCGTCGGGCGCGGGAGGCCCTACAATGAGCAGTTCTTC
TRBV2,TRBJ1-1,-,once,CASVEIFMNTEAFF,TGTGCCAGCGTGGAGATCTTTATGAACACTGAAGCTTTCTTT
TRBV7-9,TRBJ2-2,TRBD1,-,CASSIGTGVYLTGELFF,TGTGCCAGCAGCATCGGGACAGGGGTTTATTTAACCGGGGAGCTGTTTTTT
TRBV6-5,TRBJ2-2,TRBD1,-,CASILDRGATGELFF,TGTGCCAGCATTCTGGACAGGGGGGCTACCGGGGAGCTGTTTTTT
TRBV4-1,TRBJ2-7,-,-,CASSLGAAYEQYF,TGCGCCAGCAGCCTAGGAGCGGCTTACGAGCAGTACTTC
TRBV29-1,TRBJ1-1,TRBD1,-,CSVGTATGNTEAFF,TGCAGCGTCGGGACAGCAACAGGGAACACTGAAGCTTTCTTT
TRBV18,TRBJ1-5,-,-,CASSGGGNQPQHF,TGTGCCAGCTCAGGAGGGGGCAATCAGCCCCAGCATTTT
TRBV18,TRBJ2-6,TRBD1,-,CASSPLDRVSGANVLTF,TGTGCCAGCTCACCATTGGACAGGGTTTCTGGGGCCAACGTCCTGACTTTC
TRBV6-2/TRBV6-3,TRBJ1-6,TRBD1,-,CASSYQGVFNSPLHF,TGTGCCAGCAGTTACCAGGGGGTTTTCAATTCACCCCTCCACTTT
TRBV6-1,TRBJ2-1,TRBD2,-,CASSEERGRAVQFF,TGTGCCAGCAGTGAAGAACGCGGGAGGGCCGTGCAGTTCTTC
TRBV6-5,TRBJ1-2,-,-,CASSSEGRRHGYTF,TGTGCCAGCAGTTCGGAGGGGCGCAGACATGGCTACACCTTC
TRBV11-3,TRBJ1-4,-,once,CASSPRTVRNEKLFF,TGTGCCAGCAGCCCCAGGACTGTTCGGAATGAAAAACTGTTTTTT
TRBV29-1,TRBJ1-2,-,-,CSVEGAPYGYTF,TGCAGCGTTGAGGGGGCCCCCTATGGCTACACCTTC
TRBV5-6,TRBJ2-6,-,once,CASSLGGGASSGANVLTF,TGTGCCAGCAGCTTGGGAGGGGGAGCGAGCTCTGGGGCCAACGTCCTGACTTTC
TRBV5-1,TRBJ1-5,TRBD1,-,CASSLGTGLSNQPQHF,TGCGCCAGCAGCCTTGGGACAGGACTTAGCAATCAGCCCCAGCATTTT
TRBV10-3,TRBJ2-7,-,-,CAISEAVEQYF,TGTGCCATCAGTGAAGCTGTGGAGCAGTACTTC
TRBV11-2,TRBJ1-1,TRBD1,-,CASSLAGQRNTEAFF,TGTGCCAGCAGCCTGGCGGGACAGCGGAACACTGAAGCTTTCTTT
TRBV2,TRBJ1-1,-,-,CASRAPAGMNTEAFF,TGTGCCAGCAGGGCCCCCGCAGGTATGAACACTGAAGCTTTCTTT
TRBV6-2/TRBV6-3,TRBJ2-3,TRBD2,-,CASSYSMTSGITDTQYF,TGTGCCAGCAGTTACTCGATGACTAGCGGAATAACAGATACGCAGTATTTT
TRBV30,TRBJ2-7,TRBD2,once,CAWGLAYEQYF,TGTGCCTGGGGACTAGCCTACGAGCAGTACTTC
TRBV7-9,TRBJ2-7,TRBD1,-,CASSVEGQFYEQYF,TGTGCCAGCAGCGTTGAGGGACAGTTCTACGAGCAGTACTTC
TRBV5-6,TRBJ1-1,-,-,CASSSDGGRNTEAFF,TGTGCCAGCAGCTCCGACGGCGGGAGGAACACTGAAGCTTTCTTT
TRBV28,TRBJ2-1,-,-,CASSFPQQGYNEQFF,TGTGCCAGCAGTTTCCCACAGCAAGGATACAATGAGCAGTTCTTC
TRBV6-6,TRBJ2-2,TRBD1,-,CASSPWTGQISTGELFF,TGTGCCAGCAGTCCGTGGACAGGCCAGATTTCGACCGGGGAGCTGTTTTTT
TRBV4-1,TRBJ1-5,TRBD1,-,CASSQTDRAGNQPQHF,TGCGCCAGCAGCCAAACTGACAGGGCCGGCAATCAGCCCCAGCATTTT
TRBV4-1,TRBJ2-1,TRBD2,-,CASSQDSGTSGRLASYNEQFF,TGCGCCAGCAGCCAAGATTCGGGGACTAGCGGGAGACTGGCGTCCTACAATGAGCAGTTCTTC
TRBV6-5,TRBJ1-4,TRBD1,-,CASSPGTGIEKLFF,TGTGCCAGCAGCCCCGGGACAGGAATTGAAAAACTGTTTTTT
TRBV4-2,TRBJ1-5,-,few,CASSQDVRGSQPQHF,TGTGCCAGCAGCCAAGATGTCAGAGGTAGTCAGCCCCAGCATTTT
TRBV5-1,TRBJ1-6,TRBD1,-,CASSPEPSTGSLSPLHF,TGCGCCAGCAGCCCAGAACCCTCGACAGGGTCCCTTTCACCCCTCCACTTT
TRBV5-4,TRBJ2-6,-,-,CATYAPGANVLTF,TGTGCCACCTACGCCCCTGGGGCCAACGTCCTGACTTTC
TRBV5-5,TRBJ1-3,-,-,CASSPGSSGNTIYF,TGTGCCAGCAGTCCAGGATCCTCTGGAAACACCATATATTTT
TRBV7-9,TRBJ1-2,TRBD1,-,CASSFIRGPYGYTF,TGTGCCAGCAGCTTCATCAGGGGGCCCTATGGCTACACCTTC
TRBV18,TRBJ1-5,-,-,CASSPVGAPSNQPQHF,TGTGCCAGCTCACCTGTGGGGGCCCCTAGCAATCAGCCCCAGCATTTT
TRBV9,TRBJ2-5,TRBD2,-,CASSTSGRTETQYF,TGTGCCAGCAGCACTAGCGGGAGAACGGAGACCCAGTACTTC